This T cell receptor (beta chain) derives from a study of sequential checkpoint blockade in melanoma. Study-wide context: Maintenance nivolumab came after either treatment sequence. After nivolumab or ipilimumab alone, twenty-two patients had week-13 rebiopsies. DNA from 85 to 95 pretreatment tumor samples underwent TCRβ immunosequencing. General study results and limits: About 30 times likelier clinical benefit followed increased tumor T-cell fraction and clonality.

Repertoires were generated with immunoSEQ multiplex PCR, while TCRdb's copy carries only in-frame clones and drops some. The sample carries roughly 18,000 clones, roughly two thirds recorded once. Described treatment: randomized to nivolumab then ipilimumab (arm A) or the reverse (arm B). V was cut by 3 bases and J by 6 bases, with 12 bases left in between. The germline gives CDR1 KGHSH, CDR2 LQKENI. The CDR3 is made up of 14 amino acids. A remark on this clone: The antigen remains undetermined.

The specimen was tumor tissue (inferred from file names), collected from a patient given nivolumab and ipilimumab in sequence. This TCR derives from a human donor with melanoma. The chain recombines TRBV18 with TRBJ1-5; D is uncertain. The CDR3 sequence: CASSPYDGRQPQHF. Here the CDR3 DNA reads TGTGCCAGCTCACCTTATGACGGTCGTCAGCCCCAGCATTTT.